This TCR beta chain was recorded in a study of vaccination and CD4 T cells after COVID-19 (dated by TCRdb to the early 2020s). Background for the entire study: Convalescent patients had a positive SARS-CoV-2 result on nasal swab PCR, and of these patients, several had mild disease and one had severe disease. Six males and four females were included in the convalescent cohort, with two Hispanic individuals, seven Caucasians, two Asians and one multiracial person represented. Each participant got two doses of either the Pfizer-BioNTech BNT162b2 vaccine (n=8) or the Moderna mRNA-1273 vaccine (n=2). Post-COVID blood samples from convalescent patients were collected a median of roughly 100 days after diagnosis, with a range of roughly 35 to 170 days. Post-vaccine blood samples were collected a median of around 2.5 months after the second vaccine dose, ranging from about 13 to 250 days. Culture stimuli were overlapping spike peptide pools from SARS-CoV-2 and from the common cold coronaviruses HCoV-NL63, HCoV-OC43 and HCoV-229E. Control cultures received a CEFX viral epitope pool as the positive control, an HIV-1 Nef peptide pool as the negative control, or no peptide. In 9 to 11 COVID-19 convalescent patients and 4 infection-naive healthy vaccine recipients, researchers compared the spike-specific CD4+ TCR repertoire from before mRNA vaccination with the repertoire from after. On the study overall, not on this receptor specifically: The median count of SARS-CoV-2-reactive clonotypes went up from approximately 20 after infection to roughly 38 after vaccination, although the change was not significant. In convalescent patients, a median roughly 88% of post-vaccine SARS-CoV-2-reactive clones were detected only after vaccination, suggesting vaccine-specific priming. The study included relatively few convalescent patients and did not analyze early timepoints after natural infection. Of the vaccine-specific clones in convalescent patients, 304 of 307, or nearly all, reacted only to SARS-CoV-2 spike and did not cross-react with common cold coronaviruses.

Interpreted using the paper, the treatment or condition label stands for: approximately 10-day PBMC culture with coronavirus spike peptide pools or control peptides (ViraFEST assay). To expand antigen-specific T cells with peptide pools and then pick out the expanded clonotypes through TCR sequencing, the study relied on the ViraFEST assay. The convalescent patients' positive SARS-CoV-2 PCR tests fell between March and December 2020, which was before the Alpha, Beta and Delta variants emerged in the United States. PBMCs were cultured at around 2.2 million per well in IMDM supplemented with about 5.5% human AB serum and approximately 10 IU/ml IL-2, with 9.5 to 10 ug/ml peptide pools added. On days 3 and 7, half of the culture medium was replaced with fresh IL-2-containing medium. Once the cells had been in culture for roughly 10 days, the EasySep CD4+ T cell isolation kit was used to isolate CD4+ T cells by negative selection. Ficoll-Paque Plus gradient centrifugation was used to isolate PBMCs from whole blood, and the isolated PBMCs were then either used fresh or cryopreserved at -140C. Each culture condition was generally run in triplicate wells.

With respect to this clonotype: Its antigen remains unidentified. Its ends do not fully match the called genes, so a read error is possible.

The germline V gene provides CDR1 SGHDN and CDR2 FVKESK. From the cysteine through the phenylalanine, the CDR3 covers 16 amino acids. Solely the CDR3 DNA is kept, with 48 bases framed from the first base. To prepare the library, PCR was applied. DNA from cultured CD4+ T cells underwent TCR sequencing with the Oncomine TCR Beta short-read assay at the Johns Hopkins FTIC core. The QIAamp micro DNA kit was used to extract genomic DNA from the cultured CD4+ T cells. Oncomine TCR Beta libraries from cultured CD4+ T cells were pooled using unique dual indexes and sequenced on an Illumina iSeq 100. The published analysis was carried out like this. Non-productive sequences were filtered out, and CDR3s that did not start with C, did not end with F or W, or were shorter than 7 amino acids were discarded. Antigen-specific clonotypes were identified using the MANAFEST web application through comparison of peptide-stimulated wells with reference and other culture wells. To be called positive, a clone needed an FDR below 0.05, an odds ratio above 5, and a productive frequency above 0.1% in at least two of three replicate wells. Cross-reactive clonotypes were defined as significantly expanded in both SARS-CoV-2 spike wells and at least one common cold coronavirus spike condition. Using R version 3.6.1, CDR3 homology was evaluated through Levenshtein distances (stringdist) along with unrooted phylogenetic trees (ape). TCRdb reprocessed the public reads (quality trimming at Q25 with fastp, clone calling with MiXCR) and kept in-frame beta chains. Duplicate CDR3 protein sequences are folded into a single record with the most common DNA and genes. The V and J calls come from TCRdb's annotation, not from the publication. In all, the sample holds over 9,000 distinct CDR3 sequences, and approximately 60% of those were seen once. Clones ranked in the top ten supply about an eighth of the sample.

The material sequenced was cultured CD4+ T cells from blood, taken after SARS-CoV-2 vaccination. The TCR was taken from a human donor with COVID-19. The chain is encoded by TRBV14 joined to TRBJ1-1; TRBD1 might be the D gene, on 5 matching bases. The DNA sequence is given as TGTGCCAGCACCCAAATCGGGGGATCCTTGAACACTGAAGCTTTCTTT. It is translated as CASTQIGGSLNTEAFF.